A selection of T cell receptor beta chains follows, all from one sample in a study of blood T cell repertoires in COVID-19. Clones were read by immunoSEQ multiplex PCR, and TCRdb kept only the in-frame ones, dropping some. Of tens of thousands of clones in the sample, roughly 80% were seen once. Sequenced material: peripheral blood. These receptors were collected from a man between 65 and 80 years old with acute or convalescent COVID-19. The CDR3 runs from the conserved cysteine through the conserved F or W.

V | CDR3
TRBV3-1/TRBV3-2 | CASSPRAGGTEAFF
TRBV29-1 | CSGGQGWDGYTF
TRBV6-4 | CASSDRGKGTEAFF
TRBV19 | CASSFWATGNTIYF
TRBV2 | CASSDPEENTEAFF
TRBV2 | CASSVGGGLYNEQFF
TRBV29-1 | CSVGRGETQYF
TRBV27 | CAPDTGTGGPSSYEQYF
TRBV28 | CAIQGQGVMEQYF
TRBV5-1 | CASSLLSGGYNEQFF
TRBV9 | CASSTTSGAVNEQFF
TRBV19 | CASSFRAGGSILFAQYF
TRBV4-2 | CASSQDRSARGGEKLFF
TRBV4-2 | CASSQEASGGRDTQYF
TRBV7-9 | CASSPGQSSGNTIYF
TRBV9 | CASSVGLAGHSSTDTQYF